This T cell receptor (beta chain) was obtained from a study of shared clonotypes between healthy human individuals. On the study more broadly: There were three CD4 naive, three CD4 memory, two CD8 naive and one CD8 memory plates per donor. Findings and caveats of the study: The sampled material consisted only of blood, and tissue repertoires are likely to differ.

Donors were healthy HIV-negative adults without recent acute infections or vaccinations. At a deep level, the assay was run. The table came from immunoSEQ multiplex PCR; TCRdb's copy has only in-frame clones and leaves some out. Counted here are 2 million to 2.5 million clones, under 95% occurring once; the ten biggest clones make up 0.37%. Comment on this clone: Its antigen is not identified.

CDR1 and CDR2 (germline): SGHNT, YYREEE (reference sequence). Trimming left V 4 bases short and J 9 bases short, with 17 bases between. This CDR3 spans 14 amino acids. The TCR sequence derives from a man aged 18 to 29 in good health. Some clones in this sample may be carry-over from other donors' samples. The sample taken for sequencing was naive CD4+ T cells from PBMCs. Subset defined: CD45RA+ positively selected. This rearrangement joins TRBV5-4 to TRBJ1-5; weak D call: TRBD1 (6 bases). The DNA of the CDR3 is TGTGCCAGCAGCCGAGGGGGGGGCGCGGGGCCCCAGCATTTT. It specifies CASSRGGGAGPQHF.